The 11 T cell receptor beta chains listed next were all sequenced from one sample in a study of blood T cell repertoires in COVID-19. TCRdb keeps only in-frame clones here, not all; method: immunoSEQ multiplex PCR. This table holds roughly 350,000 clones, more than 85% found once. Input material: PBMCs or T cells enriched from blood (not recorded which). All receptors derive from a woman aged 25 to 39 who had recovered from COVID-19.

The chain uses TRBV28 and TRBJ1-2, with 11 bases lining up with TRBD1. The CDR3 extends over 15 amino acids. CDR1 is MDHEN, CDR2 SYDVKM, per germline. V shed 7 bases and J 9 bases; nucleotides not matched to a gene: 13. The CDR3 DNA follows: TGTGCCAGCACGGGACCGGGACAGGGGGAATTGAGCTACACCTTC. It is translated as CASTGPGQGELSYTF.

This clone was seen a single time. The CDR3 here is CASSLAGESYTF. As DNA, the CDR3 is TGTGCCAGCAGTTTAGCTGGGGAGAGCTACACCTTC. The V and J genes are TRBV12-3 or TRBV12-4 and TRBJ1-2, with D uncertain. CDR3 length equals 12 residues. The V and J ends lost 0 bases and 9 bases respectively, with 8 bases between them.

The rearrangement links TRBV28 to TRBJ1-6, with a weak D call TRBD1 (5 bases). V lost 7 bases and J 3 bases, leaving 13 bases between the germline ends. The CDR3 length is 15 residues. CDR1 and CDR2 from the germline V gene are MDHEN and SYDVKM. The CDR3 loop reads CASTVQGFYNSPLHF. CDR3 nucleotides: TGTGCCAGCACAGTGCAGGGTTTCTATAATTCACCCCTCCACTTT.

The CDR3 loop reads CASSPRAGTGGYEQYF. CDR3 DNA: TGCGCCAGCAGCCCCCGGGCGGGGACAGGGGGCTACGAGCAGTACTTC. This chain connects TRBV5-1 to TRBJ2-7; 11 nucleotides align to TRBD1. This CDR3 region has 16 residues. Trimming at V came to 4 bases and at J to 3 bases, leaving 9 bases not matched to a gene. The germline V gene has CDR1 SGHRS and CDR2 YFSETQ.

The chain has TRBV4-1 and TRBJ2-7; 9 bases align to TRBD1. Germline V gene lookup returns CDR1 MGHRA and CDR2 YSYEKL. J lost 6 bases, V lost 7 bases, and 13 bases had no gene match. The length of the CDR3 is 15 residues. This CDR3 is CASTSSGTGLSEQYF. DNA for the CDR3: TGCGCCAGCACCTCCTCCGGGACAGGGTTGAGCGAGCAGTACTTC.

The gene calls are TRBV15 and TRBJ1-6, with 7 bases that match TRBD1. Losses at the gene ends were 1 base for V and 10 bases for J; bases not matched to a gene: 4. This CDR3 spans 14 amino acids. CDR1 is LNHNV, CDR2 YYDKDF, per germline (reference sequence). The CDR3 DNA reads TGTGCCACCAGCAGAGGGGGGACAGTCTCACCCCTCCACTTT. Translation gives CATSRGGTVSPLHF.

This clone was seen only once. This rearrangement joins TRBV1 to TRBJ2-1; TRBD2, the table's D call, was not compared with the DNA. TRBV1 is described as a pseudogene. CDR3 size: 17 residues. CDR3 sequence: CTSSHGLAGGLHNEQFF. The CDR3 DNA is TGCACCAGCAGCCACGGCCTAGCGGGAGGGTTGCACAATGAGCAGTTCTTC.

The chain has TRBV5-4 and TRBJ1-2; D is uncertain. Germline CDR1 reads SGHNT; CDR2 reads YYREEE (reference sequence). V was clipped by 4 bases and J by 7 bases, with 8 bases between them. The CDR3 contains 11 residues. CDR3 coding DNA: TGTGCCAGCAGCGAGGGATTTGGCTACACCTTC. As protein: CASSEGFGYTF.

This chain links TRBV20-1 with TRBJ2-2, with TRBD2 matching over 12 bases. This CDR3 comprises 17 residues. V lost 3 bases and J lost 4; bases outside the gene matches: 9. CDR1 and CDR2 (germline): DFQATT, SNEGSKA (reference sequence). The CDR3 loop is CSASNPSGRARTGELFF. The CDR3 DNA follows: TGCAGTGCTAGTAACCCTAGCGGGAGGGCTCGCACCGGGGAGCTGTTTTTT.

This chain joins TRBV28 and TRBJ1-6; 9 nucleotides match TRBD1. Germline trimming cut 10 bases from V and 7 bases from J; bases unmatched to any gene: 8. The CDR3 consists of 14 residues. Germline CDR1 and CDR2: MDHEN and SYDVKM. The CDR3 DNA follows: TGTGCCACCTCGGGACAGGGATCCAATTCACCCCTCCACTTT. Protein: CATSGQGSNSPLHF.

This chain links TRBV5-1 with TRBJ1-5, with 10 bases fitting TRBD1. V shed 4 bases and J 5 bases; nucleotides not matched to a gene: 3. Germline V gene lookup returns CDR1 SGHRS and CDR2 YFSETQ. The CDR3 has 14 amino acids. CDR3 region: CASSPGTGDQPQHF. The DNA of the CDR3 is TGCGCCAGCAGCCCAGGGACAGGGGATCAGCCCCAGCATTTT.